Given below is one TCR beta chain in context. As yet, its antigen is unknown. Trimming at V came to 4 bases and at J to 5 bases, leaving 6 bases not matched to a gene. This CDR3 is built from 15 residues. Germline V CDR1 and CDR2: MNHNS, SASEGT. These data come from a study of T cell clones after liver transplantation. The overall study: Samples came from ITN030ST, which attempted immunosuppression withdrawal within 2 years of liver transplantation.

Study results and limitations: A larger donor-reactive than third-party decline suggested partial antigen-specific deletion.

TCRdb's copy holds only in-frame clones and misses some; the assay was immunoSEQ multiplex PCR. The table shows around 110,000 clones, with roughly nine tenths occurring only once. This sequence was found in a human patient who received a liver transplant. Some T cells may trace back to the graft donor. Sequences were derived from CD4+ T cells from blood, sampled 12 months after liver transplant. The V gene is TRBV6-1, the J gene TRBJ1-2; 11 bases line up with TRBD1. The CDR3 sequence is CASSAGTGGRYGYTF. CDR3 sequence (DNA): TGTGCCAGCAGTGCCGGGACAGGGGGACGGTATGGCTACACCTTC.